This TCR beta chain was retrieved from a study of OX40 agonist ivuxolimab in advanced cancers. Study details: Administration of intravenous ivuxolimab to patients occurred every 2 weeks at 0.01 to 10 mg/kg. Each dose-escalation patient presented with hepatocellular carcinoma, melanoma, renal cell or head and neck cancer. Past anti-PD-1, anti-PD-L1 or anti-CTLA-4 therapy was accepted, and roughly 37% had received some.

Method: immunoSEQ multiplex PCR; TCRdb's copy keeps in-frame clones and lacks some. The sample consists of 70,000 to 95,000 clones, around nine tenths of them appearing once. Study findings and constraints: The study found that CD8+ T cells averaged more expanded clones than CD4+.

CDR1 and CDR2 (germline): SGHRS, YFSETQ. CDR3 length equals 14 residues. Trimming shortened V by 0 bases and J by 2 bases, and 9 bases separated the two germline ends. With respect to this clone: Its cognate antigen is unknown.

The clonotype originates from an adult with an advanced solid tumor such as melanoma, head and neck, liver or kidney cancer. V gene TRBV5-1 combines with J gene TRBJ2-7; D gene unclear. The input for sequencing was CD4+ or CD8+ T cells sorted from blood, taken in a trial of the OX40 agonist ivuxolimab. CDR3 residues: CASSLATATYEQYF. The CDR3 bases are TGCGCCAGCAGCTTGGCCACCGCTACCTACGAGCAGTACTTC.